This entry describes one T cell receptor beta chain. V was cut by 1 base and J by 5 bases, with 11 bases left in between. Per germline, CDR1 SGHDN and CDR2 FVKESK. CDR3 length: 15 residues. How the authors handled the data: Reference gene primer amplification gave estimated nucleated cell counts. Profiled with immunoSEQ multiplex PCR; TCRdb holds only in-frame clones, not every one. V, J and clone size reflect that table, while D and trimming were determined from the DNA. This table holds about 480,000 clones, 75% to 90% found once. This sample stems from a study of blood T cell repertoires in COVID-19. Across the study: The cDNA or gDNA used as material had been derived from T cells, B-cell-depleted T cells, or PBMCs.

The rearrangement uses TRBV14 and TRBJ2-2; D might be TRBD2 (5 bases). The TCR sequence derives from a woman aged 25 to 39 with acute or convalescent COVID-19. Sequenced material: peripheral blood. CDR3 loop: CASSQAGLGTGELFF. The DNA of the CDR3 is TGTGCCAGCAGCCAAGCCGGACTGGGTACCGGGGAGCTGTTTTTT.